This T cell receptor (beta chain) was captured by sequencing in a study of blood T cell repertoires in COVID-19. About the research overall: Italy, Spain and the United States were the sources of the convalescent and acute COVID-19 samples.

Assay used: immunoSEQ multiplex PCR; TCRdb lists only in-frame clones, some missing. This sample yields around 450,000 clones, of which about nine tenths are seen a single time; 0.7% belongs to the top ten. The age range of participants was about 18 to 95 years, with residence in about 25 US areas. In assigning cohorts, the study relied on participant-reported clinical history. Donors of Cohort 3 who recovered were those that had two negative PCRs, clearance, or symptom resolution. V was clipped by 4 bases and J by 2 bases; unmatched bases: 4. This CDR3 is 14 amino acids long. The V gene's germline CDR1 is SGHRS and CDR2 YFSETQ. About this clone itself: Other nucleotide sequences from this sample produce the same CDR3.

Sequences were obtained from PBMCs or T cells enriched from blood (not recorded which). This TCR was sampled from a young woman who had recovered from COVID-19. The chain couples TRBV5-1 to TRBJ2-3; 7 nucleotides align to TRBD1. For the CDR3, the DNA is TGCGCCAGCAGCCTGGGGACAGTCACAGATACGCAGTATTTT. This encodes CASSLGTVTDTQYF.